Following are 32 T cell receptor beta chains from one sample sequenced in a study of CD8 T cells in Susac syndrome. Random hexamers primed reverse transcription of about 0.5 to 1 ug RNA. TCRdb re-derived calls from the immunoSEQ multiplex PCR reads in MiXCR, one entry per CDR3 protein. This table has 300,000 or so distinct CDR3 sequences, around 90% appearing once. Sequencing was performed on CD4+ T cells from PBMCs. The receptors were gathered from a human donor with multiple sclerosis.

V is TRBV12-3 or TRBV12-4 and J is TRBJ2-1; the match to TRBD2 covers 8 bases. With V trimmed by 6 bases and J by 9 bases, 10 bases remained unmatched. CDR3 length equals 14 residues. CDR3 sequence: CASSPTGGAREQFF. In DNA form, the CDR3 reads TGTGCCAGCAGCCCAACCGGGGGGGCCCGTGAGCAGTTCTTC.

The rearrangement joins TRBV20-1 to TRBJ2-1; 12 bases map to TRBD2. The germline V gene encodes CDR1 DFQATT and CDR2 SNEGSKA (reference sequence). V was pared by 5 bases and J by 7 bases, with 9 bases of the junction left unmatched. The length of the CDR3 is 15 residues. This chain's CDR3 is CSAPYPGLAGNEQFF. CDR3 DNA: TGCAGTGCTCCCTATCCGGGACTAGCGGGTAATGAGCAGTTCTTC.

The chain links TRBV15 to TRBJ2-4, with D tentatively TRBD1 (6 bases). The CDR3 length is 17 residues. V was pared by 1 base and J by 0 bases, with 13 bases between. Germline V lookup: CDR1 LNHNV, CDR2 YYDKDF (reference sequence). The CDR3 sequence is CATSRGSDSIAKNIQYF. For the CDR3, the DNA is TGTGCCACCAGCAGAGGGTCGGACAGCATAGCCAAAAACATTCAGTACTTC.

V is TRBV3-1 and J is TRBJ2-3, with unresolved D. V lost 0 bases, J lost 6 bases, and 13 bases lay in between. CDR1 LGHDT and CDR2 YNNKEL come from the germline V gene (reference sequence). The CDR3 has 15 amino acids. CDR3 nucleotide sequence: TGTGCCAGCAGCCAAGATCGGATACCCGGGGATACGCAGTATTTT. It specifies CASSQDRIPGDTQYF.

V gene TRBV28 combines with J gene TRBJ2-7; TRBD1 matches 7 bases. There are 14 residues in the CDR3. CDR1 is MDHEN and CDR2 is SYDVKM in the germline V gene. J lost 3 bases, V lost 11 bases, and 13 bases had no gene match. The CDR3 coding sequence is TGTGCCGCCTCCCCGACAGGGTCTTACTACGAGCAGTACTTC. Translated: CAASPTGSYYEQYF.

CDR3 loop: CATSRGGAMSSYEQYF. In DNA, the CDR3 is TGTGCCACCAGCAGAGGAGGGGCCATGAGCTCCTACGAGCAGTACTTC. The chain joins TRBV15 to TRBJ2-7; D tentatively reads TRBD1 or TRBD2 (5 bases each). Germline-derived CDR1 and CDR2 are LNHNV and YYDKDF (reference sequence). The ends were cut back, 1 base at V and 0 bases at J, with 13 bases in the middle. This CDR3 region has 16 residues.

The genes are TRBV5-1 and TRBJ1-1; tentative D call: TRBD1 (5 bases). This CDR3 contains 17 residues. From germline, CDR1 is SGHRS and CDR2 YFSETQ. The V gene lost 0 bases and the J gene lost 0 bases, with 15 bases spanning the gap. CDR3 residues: CASSLDQGGPMNTEAFF. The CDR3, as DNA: TGCGCCAGCAGCTTGGACCAGGGTGGTCCCATGAACACTGAAGCTTTCTTT.

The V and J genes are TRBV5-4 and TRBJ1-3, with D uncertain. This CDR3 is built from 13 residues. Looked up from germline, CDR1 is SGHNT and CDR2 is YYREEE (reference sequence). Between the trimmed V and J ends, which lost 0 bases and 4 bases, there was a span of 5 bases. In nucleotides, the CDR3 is TGTGCCAGCAGCTTGGGCCTCGGAAACACCATATATTTT. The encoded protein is CASSLGLGNTIYF.

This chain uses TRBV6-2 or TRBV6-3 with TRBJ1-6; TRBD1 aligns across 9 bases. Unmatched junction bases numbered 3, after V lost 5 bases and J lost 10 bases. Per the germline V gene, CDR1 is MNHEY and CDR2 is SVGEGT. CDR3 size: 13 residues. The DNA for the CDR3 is TGTGCCAGCAGTGGGACAGGGAGGTCACCCCTCCACTTT. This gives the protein CASSGTGRSPLHF.

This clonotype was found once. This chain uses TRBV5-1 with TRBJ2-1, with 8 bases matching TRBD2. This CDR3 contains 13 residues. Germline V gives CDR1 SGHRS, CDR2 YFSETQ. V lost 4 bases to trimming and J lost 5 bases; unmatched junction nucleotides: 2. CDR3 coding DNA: TGCGCCAGCAGCACGCGGGGGGACAATGAGCAGTTCTTC. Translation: CASSTRGDNEQFF. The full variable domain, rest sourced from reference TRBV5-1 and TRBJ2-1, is KAGVTQTPRYLIKTRGQQVTLSCSPISGHRSVSWYQQTPGQGLQFLFEYFSETQRNKGNFPGRFSGRQFSNSRSEMNVSTLELGDSALYLCASSTRGDNEQFFGPGTRLTVL.

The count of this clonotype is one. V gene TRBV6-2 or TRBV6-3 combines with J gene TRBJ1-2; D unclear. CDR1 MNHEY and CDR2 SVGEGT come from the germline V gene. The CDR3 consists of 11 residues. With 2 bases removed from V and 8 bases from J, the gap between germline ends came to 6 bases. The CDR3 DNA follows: TGTGCCAGCAGTTACGGTGGAGGCTACACCTTC. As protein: CASSYGGGYTF.

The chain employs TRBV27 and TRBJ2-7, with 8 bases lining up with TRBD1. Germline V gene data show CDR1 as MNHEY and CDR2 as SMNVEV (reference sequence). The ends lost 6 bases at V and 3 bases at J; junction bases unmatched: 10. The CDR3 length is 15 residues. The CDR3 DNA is TGTGCCAGCAGGCCCTGGACAGGGAAGGGCTACGAGCAGTACTTC. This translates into CASRPWTGKGYEQYF.

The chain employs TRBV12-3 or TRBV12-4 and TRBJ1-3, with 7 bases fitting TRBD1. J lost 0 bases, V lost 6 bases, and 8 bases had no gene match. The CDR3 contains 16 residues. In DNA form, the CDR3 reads TGTGCCAGCAGGACACAGGGGTTAAGCTCTGGAAACACCATATATTTT. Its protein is CASRTQGLSSGNTIYF.

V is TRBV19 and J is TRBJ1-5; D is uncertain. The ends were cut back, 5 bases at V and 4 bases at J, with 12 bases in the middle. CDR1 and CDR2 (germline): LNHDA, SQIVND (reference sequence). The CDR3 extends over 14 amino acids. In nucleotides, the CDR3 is TGTGCCAGTAGTTGGGCCGAAGTAAATCAGCCCCAGCATTTT. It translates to CASSWAEVNQPQHF.

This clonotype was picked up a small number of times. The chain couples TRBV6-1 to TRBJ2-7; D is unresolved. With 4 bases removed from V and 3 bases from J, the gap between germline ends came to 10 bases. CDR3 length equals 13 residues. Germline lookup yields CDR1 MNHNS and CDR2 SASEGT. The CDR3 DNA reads TGTGCCAGCAGTGGCGAAAGAGGCTACGAGCAGTACTTC. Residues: CASSGERGYEQYF.

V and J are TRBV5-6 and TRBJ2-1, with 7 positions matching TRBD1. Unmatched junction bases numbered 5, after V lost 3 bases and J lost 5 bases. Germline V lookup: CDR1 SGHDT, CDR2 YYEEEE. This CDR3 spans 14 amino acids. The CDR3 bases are TGTGCCAGCAGCTACTGGGACAGAAACAATGAGCAGTTCTTC. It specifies CASSYWDRNNEQFF.

The CDR3 sequence: CASARGWNTGELFF. CDR3 coding DNA: TGTGCCAGCGCCCGGGGGTGGAACACCGGGGAGCTGTTTTTT. The rearrangement links TRBV12-3 or TRBV12-4 to TRBJ2-2, with a tentative D call TRBD2 (6 bases). This CDR3 comprises 14 residues. V was clipped by 8 bases and J by 1 base, with 11 bases between them.

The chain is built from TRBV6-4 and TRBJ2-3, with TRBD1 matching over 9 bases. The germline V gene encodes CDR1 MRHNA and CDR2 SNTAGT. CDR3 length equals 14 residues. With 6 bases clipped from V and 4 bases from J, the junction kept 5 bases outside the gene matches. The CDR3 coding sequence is TGTGCCAGCAGCCAAACAGGGGGCGCAGATACGCAGTATTTT. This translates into CASSQTGGADTQYF.

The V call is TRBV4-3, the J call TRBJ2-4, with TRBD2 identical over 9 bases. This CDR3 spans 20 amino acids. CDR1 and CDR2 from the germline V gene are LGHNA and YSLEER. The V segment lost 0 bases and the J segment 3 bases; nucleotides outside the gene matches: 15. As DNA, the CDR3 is TGCGCCAGCAGCCAAGATCGGAGCGGGAGGTCTAACAGCGGCAAAAACATTCAGTACTTC. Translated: CASSQDRSGRSNSGKNIQYF.

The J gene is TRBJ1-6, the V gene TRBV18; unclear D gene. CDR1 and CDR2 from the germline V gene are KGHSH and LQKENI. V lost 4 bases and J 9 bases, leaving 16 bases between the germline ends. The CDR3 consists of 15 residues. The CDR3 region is CASSRALVPGSPLHF. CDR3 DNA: TGTGCCAGCTCACGGGCCTTAGTCCCCGGTTCACCCCTCCACTTT.

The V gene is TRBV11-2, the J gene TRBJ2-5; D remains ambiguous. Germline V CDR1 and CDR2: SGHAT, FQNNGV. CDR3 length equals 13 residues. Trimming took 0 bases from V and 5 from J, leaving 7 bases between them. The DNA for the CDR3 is TGTGCCAGCAGCTTAGATGGGGTGGAGACCCAGTACTTC. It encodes CASSLDGVETQYF.

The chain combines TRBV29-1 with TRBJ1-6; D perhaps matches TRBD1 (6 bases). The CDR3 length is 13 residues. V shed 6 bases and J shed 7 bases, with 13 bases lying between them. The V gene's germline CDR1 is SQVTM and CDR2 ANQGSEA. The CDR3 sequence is CSVGQFINSPLHF. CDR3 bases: TGCAGCGTCGGACAGTTCATAAATTCACCCCTCCACTTT.

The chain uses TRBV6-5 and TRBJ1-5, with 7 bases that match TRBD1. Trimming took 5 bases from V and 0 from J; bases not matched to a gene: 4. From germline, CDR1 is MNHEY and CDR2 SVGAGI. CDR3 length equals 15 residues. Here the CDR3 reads CASSTDRSSNQPQHF. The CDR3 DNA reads TGTGCCAGCAGTACGGACAGGTCTAGCAATCAGCCCCAGCATTTT.

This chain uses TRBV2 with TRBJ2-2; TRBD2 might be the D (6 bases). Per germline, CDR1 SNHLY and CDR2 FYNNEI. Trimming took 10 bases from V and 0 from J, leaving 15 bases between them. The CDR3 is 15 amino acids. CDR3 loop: CATRRETSNTGELFF. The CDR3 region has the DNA TGTGCCACCAGGAGGGAAACCTCGAACACCGGGGAGCTGTTTTTT.

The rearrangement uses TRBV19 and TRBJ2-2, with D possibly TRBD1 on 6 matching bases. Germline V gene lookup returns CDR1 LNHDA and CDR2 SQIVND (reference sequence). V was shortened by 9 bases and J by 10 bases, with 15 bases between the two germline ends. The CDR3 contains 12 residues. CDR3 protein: CASQRQAPELFF. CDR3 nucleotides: TGTGCCAGCCAGAGACAGGCCCCGGAGCTGTTTTTT.

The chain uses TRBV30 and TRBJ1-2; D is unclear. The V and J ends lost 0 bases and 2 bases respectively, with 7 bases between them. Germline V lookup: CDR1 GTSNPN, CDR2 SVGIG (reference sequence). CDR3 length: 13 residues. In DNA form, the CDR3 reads TGTGCCTGGAGTGTTCTCGGAAACTATGGCTACACCTTC. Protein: CAWSVLGNYGYTF.

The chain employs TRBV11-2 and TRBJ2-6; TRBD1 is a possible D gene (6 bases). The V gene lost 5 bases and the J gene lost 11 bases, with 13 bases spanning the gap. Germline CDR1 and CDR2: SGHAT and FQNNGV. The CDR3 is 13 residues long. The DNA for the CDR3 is TGTGCCAGCAGCCCAGGGGTGCCTGACGTCCTGACTTTC. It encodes CASSPGVPDVLTF.

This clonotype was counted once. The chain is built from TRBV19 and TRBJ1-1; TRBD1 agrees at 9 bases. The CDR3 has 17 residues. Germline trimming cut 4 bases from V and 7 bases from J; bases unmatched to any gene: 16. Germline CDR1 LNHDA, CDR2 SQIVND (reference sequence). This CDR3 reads CASSTITPRTGDSEAFF. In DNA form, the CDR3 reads TGTGCCAGTAGTACTATAACCCCCAGGACAGGGGATAGTGAAGCTTTCTTT. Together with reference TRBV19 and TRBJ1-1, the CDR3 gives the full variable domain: DGGITQSPKYLFRKEGQNVTLSCEQNLNHDAMYWYRQDPGQGLRLIYYSQIVNDFQKGDIAEGYSVSREKKESFPLTVTSAQKNPTAFYLCASSTITPRTGDSEAFFGQGTRLTVV.

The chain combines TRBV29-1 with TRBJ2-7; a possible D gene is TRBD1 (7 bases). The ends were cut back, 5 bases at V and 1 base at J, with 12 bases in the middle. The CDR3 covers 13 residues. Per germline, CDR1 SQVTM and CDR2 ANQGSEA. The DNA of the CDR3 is TGCAGCGTTCGGGCAGGGGGGTCCTACGAGCAGTACTTC. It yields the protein CSVRAGGSYEQYF.

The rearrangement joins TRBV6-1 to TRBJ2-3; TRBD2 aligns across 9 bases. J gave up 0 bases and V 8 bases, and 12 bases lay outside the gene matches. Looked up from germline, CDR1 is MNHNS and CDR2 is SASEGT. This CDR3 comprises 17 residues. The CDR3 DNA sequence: TGTGCCAGCGGTGGAAGGCTAGCGGGGAGTAGCACAGATACGCAGTATTTT. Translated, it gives CASGGRLAGSSTDTQYF.

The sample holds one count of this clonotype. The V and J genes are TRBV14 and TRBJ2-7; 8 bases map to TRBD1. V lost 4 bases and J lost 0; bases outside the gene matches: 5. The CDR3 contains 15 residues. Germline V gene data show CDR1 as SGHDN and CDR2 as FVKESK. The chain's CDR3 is CASSRDRRSSYEQYF. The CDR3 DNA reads TGTGCCAGCAGCCGGGACAGGAGGAGCTCCTACGAGCAGTACTTC.

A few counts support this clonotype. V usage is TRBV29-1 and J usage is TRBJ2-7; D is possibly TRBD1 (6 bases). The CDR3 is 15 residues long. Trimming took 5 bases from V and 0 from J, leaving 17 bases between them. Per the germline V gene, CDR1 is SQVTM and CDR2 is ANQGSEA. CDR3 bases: TGCAGCGTTTTATCAGGGGTTTATAACTCCTACGAGCAGTACTTC. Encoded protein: CSVLSGVYNSYEQYF.